This T cell receptor (beta chain) was recovered during a study of blood T cell repertoires in COVID-19. Study in general: Acute and convalescent COVID-19 samples came from the United States, Italy and Spain. The analysed material was cDNA or gDNA that came from T cells, B-cell-depleted T cells, or PBMCs.

Per the study methods: Amplification of reference gene primers provided the estimated nucleated cell counts. Generated by immunoSEQ multiplex PCR, the TCRdb table keeps only in-frame clones and is missing some. V, J and clone size are those of that table, while D and trimming were read from the DNA. Here the sample spans about 190,000 clones, about 88% being singletons. CDR1 SGHTA and CDR2 FQGNSA come from the germline V gene. The CDR3 has 14 amino acids. Trimming cost V 4 bases and J 0 bases, with 9 bases left between them. The rearrangement joins TRBV7-2 to TRBJ1-1, with D unresolved. The sequence came from a man aged 25 to 40 with active or convalescent COVID-19. The material sequenced was peripheral blood. As DNA, the CDR3 is TGTGCCAGCAGCTCGATAGCGTTGAACACTGAAGCTTTCTTT. Encoded protein: CASSSIALNTEAFF.